This T cell receptor beta chain was found in a study of blood T cell repertoires in COVID-19. Turning to the study itself: Acute and convalescent COVID-19 samples came from the United States, Italy and Spain. In each case, the material was cDNA or gDNA derived from T cells, B-cell-depleted T cells, or PBMCs.

The germline CDR1 and CDR2 sequences are MNHNY and SVGAGI (reference sequence). V was pared by 6 bases and J by 3 bases, with 9 bases of the junction left unmatched. The CDR3 runs 15 residues. In the authors' workflow: Reference gene primer amplification gave estimated nucleated cell counts. Clones were sequenced by immunoSEQ multiplex PCR, and TCRdb holds only the in-frame ones, with some missing. V, J and clone size derive from that table, while D and trimming were established from the DNA sequence. The table shows a few hundred thousand clones, with roughly 80% occurring only once. The clonotype was recovered from a woman of 80 years or more with active or convalescent COVID-19. Sequenced: peripheral blood. J is TRBJ2-7 and V is TRBV6-6; 9 positions agree with TRBD2. CDR3 nucleotide sequence: TGTGCCAGCAGGCCGCCCGCTAGCGGGATCTACGAGCAGTACTTC. As protein: CASRPPASGIYEQYF.